The 31 T cell receptor beta chains reported below all come from one sample, sequenced in a study of shared clonotypes between healthy human individuals. TCRdb's table, derived via immunoSEQ multiplex PCR, lists solely in-frame clones and lacks some. The sample has 1,100,000 or so clones, about 84% seen once. Sequences were obtained from memory CD4+ T cells from PBMCs. As for subset: CD45RA-negative fraction. Every receptor here comes from a man younger than 35 in good health. Some clones in this sample may be carry-over from other donors' samples.

This chain joins TRBV18 and TRBJ2-5; 10 positions match TRBD2. With 6 bases clipped from V and 0 bases from J, the junction kept 7 bases outside the gene matches. Germline V gene lookup returns CDR1 KGHSH and CDR2 LQKENI. The CDR3 covers 16 residues. The CDR3 sequence is CASSQFSGGNQETQYF. The CDR3 nucleotides are TGTGCCAGCTCGCAATTTAGCGGGGGGAACCAAGAGACCCAGTACTTC.

This chain links TRBV6-6 with TRBJ1-1, with 7 bases lining up with TRBD1. This CDR3 contains 12 residues. V trimming: 2 bases; J trimming: 8 bases; junction bases outside the gene matches: 2. CDR1 MNHNY and CDR2 SVGAGI come from the germline V gene (reference sequence). The DNA for the CDR3 is TGTGCCAGCAGTTACGACAGGGAGGAAGCTTTCTTT. Its translation: CASSYDREEAFF.

This chain joins TRBV5-1 and TRBJ2-5; 9 bases line up with TRBD2. After removal of 7 bases from V and 4 bases from J, the junction contained 11 bases not matched to a gene. Germline CDR1 is SGHRS and CDR2 is YFSETQ. The CDR3 extends over 15 amino acids. CDR3 DNA: TGCGCCAGCTGCTCGCTAGCGGGAACGGGAGAGACCCAGTACTTC. This encodes CASCSLAGTGETQYF.

The chain is built from TRBV2 and TRBJ2-1; possibly TRBD2 for D (6 bases). In germline, CDR1 is SNHLY, CDR2 FYNNEI. This CDR3 is built from 14 residues. V was cut by 8 bases and J by 4 bases, with 15 bases left in between. The CDR3 region is CASDVSEGYNEQFF. The CDR3 DNA reads TGTGCCAGCGATGTTTCGGAGGGGTACAATGAGCAGTTCTTC.

The CDR3 loop is CASSLSQGLYEQYF. The CDR3 nucleotides are TGCGCCAGCAGCTTGTCTCAGGGGCTCTACGAGCAGTACTTC. The V call is TRBV5-1, the J call TRBJ2-7, with a weak D call TRBD1 (6 bases). Trimming shortened V by 1 base and J by 3 bases, and 11 bases separated the two germline ends. CDR3 size: 14 residues. Germline V gene data show CDR1 as SGHRS and CDR2 as YFSETQ.

Remarks on this clone: At the DNA level, this CDR3 is encoded by other sequences in the same sample as well. This rearrangement joins TRBV28 to TRBJ1-5; D not certain. Germline values: CDR1 MDHEN, CDR2 SYDVKM. V gave up 4 bases and J gave up 6 bases, with 7 bases separating them. The CDR3 spans 12 residues. This chain's CDR3 is CASSSLGQPQHF. CDR3 DNA sequence: TGTGCCAGCAGTTCTTTGGGTCAGCCCCAGCATTTT.

This clone was counted between two and nine times. V and J are TRBV27 and TRBJ1-5, with D possibly TRBD1 on 5 matching bases. The CDR3 length is 14 residues. V was cut by 6 bases and J by 0 bases, with 9 bases left in between. CDR1 is MNHEY and CDR2 is SMNVEV in the germline V gene (reference sequence). CDR3 amino acids: CASRGRGSNQPQHF. The CDR3 DNA reads as TGTGCCAGCAGGGGTAGGGGTAGCAATCAGCCCCAGCATTTT.

The chain links TRBV11-2 to TRBJ2-7, with D possibly matching TRBD1 (6 bases). The germline V gene encodes CDR1 SGHAT and CDR2 FQNNGV. V lost 1 base to trimming and J lost 3 bases, with 10 bases between them. CDR3 length equals 14 residues. DNA of the CDR3: TGTGCCAGCAGCTTAGTGCAGGGGCGCTACGAGCAGTACTTC. Amino acid sequence: CASSLVQGRYEQYF.

The CDR3 region has the DNA TGTGCCAGCAGTTTATTTGCTCTGTCGGGGGCGAGTAATGGCTACACCTTC. Protein sequence: CASSLFALSGASNGYTF. This chain connects TRBV27 to TRBJ1-2, with D possibly TRBD1 on 6 matching bases. From germline, CDR1 is MNHEY and CDR2 SMNVEV (reference sequence). The V end lost 1 base, the J end lost 6 bases, and 21 bases lay between the germline ends. This CDR3 is 17 amino acids long.

The chain carries TRBV6-5 and TRBJ1-2, with D perhaps TRBD1 (5 bases). The CDR3 sequence is 14 residues long. From germline, CDR1 is MNHEY and CDR2 SVGAGI. Trimming took off 6 bases at V and 1 base at J, with 12 bases between the two ends. The CDR3 loop is CASSSFQGNYGYTF. The CDR3 DNA is TGTGCCAGCAGCTCCTTCCAGGGTAACTATGGCTACACCTTC.

The chain links TRBV28 to TRBJ1-5, with D perhaps TRBD1 (6 bases). V was shortened by 6 bases and J by 0 bases, with 12 bases between the two germline ends. The CDR3 is 15 amino acids. The V gene's germline CDR1 is MDHEN and CDR2 SYDVKM. CDR3 sequence: CASSTPGHSNQPQHF. The CDR3 DNA follows: TGTGCCAGCAGCACACCGGGACATAGCAATCAGCCCCAGCATTTT.

The chain carries TRBV7-9 and TRBJ2-5, with TRBD2 identical over 7 bases. The germline V gene has CDR1 SEHNR and CDR2 FQNEAQ (reference sequence). V was pared by 1 base and J by 5 bases, with 7 bases of the junction left unmatched. The CDR3 length is 15 residues. The CDR3 bases are TGTGCCAGCAGCTTAGGTGCGGGAGTGAAGGAGACCCAGTACTTC. Translating it yields CASSLGAGVKETQYF. The variable domain in full, with the rest retrieved from reference TRBV7-9 and TRBJ2-5, is DTGVSQNPRHKITKRGQNVTFRCDPISEHNRLYWYRQTLGQGPEFLTYFQNEAQLEKSRLLSDRFSAERPKGSFSTLEIQRTEQGDSAMYLCASSLGAGVKETQYFGPGTRLLVL.

This clone was detected once. CDR3 nucleotide sequence: TGTGCCAGCAGTGACTCTGGGGGGCTGAACACCGGGGAGCTGTTTTTT. This translates into CASSDSGGLNTGELFF. The rearrangement links TRBV6-4 to TRBJ2-2; the D gene could be TRBD1 or TRBD2 (6 bases each). Germline V gene lookup returns CDR1 MRHNA and CDR2 SNTAGT. The CDR3 consists of 16 residues. Deletions cut 0 bases from V and 1 base from J, with 9 bases between.

The CDR3: CASSMQGALVGQHF. CDR3 coding DNA: TGTGCCAGCTCAATGCAGGGGGCCTTAGTCGGCCAGCATTTT. The chain employs TRBV18 and TRBJ1-5; 8 nucleotides agree with TRBD1. The germline gives CDR1 KGHSH, CDR2 LQKENI. CDR3 length: 14 residues. After removal of 5 bases from V and 12 bases from J, the junction contained 12 bases not matched to a gene.

The chain employs TRBV5-4 and TRBJ2-1; TRBD1 might be the D (6 bases). Germline CDR1 is SGHNT and CDR2 is YYREEE (reference sequence). The CDR3 runs 15 residues. V shed 0 bases and J shed 4 bases, with 11 bases lying between them. The CDR3 here is CASSLVVGGYNEQFF. The CDR3 region has the DNA TGTGCCAGCAGCTTGGTGGTAGGGGGTTACAATGAGCAGTTCTTC.

A note on this clone: At the DNA level, this CDR3 is encoded by other sequences in the same sample as well. V is TRBV9 and J is TRBJ1-3; D is perhaps TRBD1 (6 bases). Germline CDR1 SGDLS, CDR2 YYNGEE. Trimming pared 0 bases from V and 4 bases from J, leaving 14 bases between. The CDR3 is made up of 16 amino acids. CDR3 nucleotides: TGTGCCAGCAGCGTAGACCCGCAGGGGCAGGGAAACACCATATATTTT. Translated, it gives CASSVDPQGQGNTIYF.

J is TRBJ2-7 and V is TRBV5-1; TRBD2 might be the D (6 bases). Germline CDR1 SGHRS, CDR2 YFSETQ. The CDR3 contains 14 residues. V lost 4 bases and J 7 bases, leaving 18 bases between the germline ends. In DNA, the CDR3 is TGCGCCAGCAGCCTGGGGGGAGCCTGGGATGAGCAGTACTTC. This sequence encodes CASSLGGAWDEQYF.

V gene TRBV5-1 combines with J gene TRBJ1-1, with D possibly being TRBD1 (6 bases). Trimming pared 0 bases from V and 2 bases from J, leaving 17 bases between. Germline V CDR1 and CDR2: SGHRS, YFSETQ. The CDR3 is 17 residues long. The DNA for the CDR3 is TGCGCCAGCAGCTTGGCGACACTCCTAGGGGGAAACACTGAAGCTTTCTTT. Protein: CASSLATLLGGNTEAFF.

The V gene is TRBV27, the J gene TRBJ2-3, with unresolved D. The V gene's germline CDR1 is MNHEY and CDR2 SMNVEV (reference sequence). V shed 2 bases and J shed 4 bases, with 10 bases lying between them. The CDR3 sequence is 14 residues long. DNA of the CDR3: TGTGCCAGCAGTTTAAGGCGTCAGGCAGATACGCAGTATTTT. It translates to CASSLRRQADTQYF.

The genes are TRBV5-6 and TRBJ2-7, with 7 bases lining up with TRBD1. The V and J ends lost 4 bases and 4 bases, in that order; junction bases with no gene match: 14. CDR1 and CDR2 (germline): SGHDT, YYEEEE. CDR3 length equals 16 residues. CDR3 region: CASSPTTKTGKYEQYF. The CDR3 bases are TGTGCCAGCAGCCCAACGACTAAGACAGGGAAGTACGAGCAGTACTTC.

This clone was found a few times. The chain carries TRBV7-2 and TRBJ2-1; unclear D gene. The germline CDR1 and CDR2 sequences are SGHTA and FQGNSA. This CDR3 spans 15 amino acids. V was cut by 5 bases and J by 3 bases, with 14 bases left in between. The CDR3 region is CASSRLGFDYNEQFF. The DNA of the CDR3 is TGTGCCAGCAGCCGATTAGGTTTCGACTACAATGAGCAGTTCTTC.

The genes are TRBV28 and TRBJ2-1; tentative D call: TRBD2 (5 bases). CDR3 length: 13 amino acids. Germline V gene lookup returns CDR1 MDHEN and CDR2 SYDVKM. The V end was cut by 7 bases, the J end by 6 bases, with 13 bases between. DNA for the CDR3: TGTGCCAGCACCCGAGACCGGGGCAATGAGCAGTTCTTC. It is translated as CASTRDRGNEQFF.

The sample holds one count of this clone. V usage is TRBV9 and J usage is TRBJ2-2; no reliable D call. Trimming left V 0 bases short and J 8 bases short, with 8 bases between. The CDR3 totals 13 residues. CDR1 is SGDLS, CDR2 YYNGEE, per germline. The CDR3 nucleotides are TGTGCCAGCAGCGTAGATCCGGAGGGGGAGCTGTTTTTT. Encoded protein: CASSVDPEGELFF.

This chain joins TRBV2 and TRBJ2-2; D not resolved. Germline loops: CDR1 SNHLY, CDR2 FYNNEI. With 2 bases removed from V and 6 bases from J, the gap between germline ends came to 16 bases. The CDR3 runs to 16 residues. CDR3 sequence reads: CASSEIRTHSPGELFF. DNA for the CDR3: TGTGCCAGCAGTGAAATCCGGACCCACTCACCCGGGGAGCTGTTTTTT.

This chain connects TRBV7-2 to TRBJ2-7, with a tentative D call TRBD2 (5 bases). The germline CDR1 and CDR2 sequences are SGHTA and FQGNSA. With 5 bases removed from V and 5 bases from J, the gap between germline ends came to 16 bases. This CDR3 contains 14 residues. CDR3 bases: TGTGCCAGCAGCCTCACGGCTAGCCACGACGAGCAGTACTTC. It codes for CASSLTASHDEQYF.

The chain recombines TRBV4-3 with TRBJ2-7; D is uncertain. The CDR3 is 14 amino acids. The V and J ends lost 0 bases and 2 bases respectively, with 8 bases between them. Per the germline V gene, CDR1 is LGHNA and CDR2 is YSLEER. This CDR3 reads CASSQDSLAYEQYF. The CDR3 region has the DNA TGCGCCAGCAGCCAAGATTCCTTGGCCTACGAGCAGTACTTC.

In its sample, this clone was seen once. CDR3: CATSREQGPQHF. CDR3 in DNA: TGTGCCACCAGCAGAGAGCAAGGGCCCCAGCATTTT. V gene TRBV15 combines with J gene TRBJ1-5; D is ambiguous. The CDR3 has 12 residues. V was pared by 0 bases and J by 9 bases, with 6 bases between. Germline lookup yields CDR1 LNHNV and CDR2 YYDKDF (reference sequence). Full variable domain (outside the CDR3, taken from reference TRBV15 and TRBJ1-5): DAMVIQNPRYQVTQFGKPVTLSCSQTLNHNVMYWYQQKSSQAPKLLFHYYDKDFNNEADTPDNFQSRRPNTSFCFLDIRSPGLGDTAMYLCATSREQGPQHFGDGTRLSIL.

This rearrangement joins TRBV5-1 to TRBJ2-1; 10 bases fit TRBD2. This CDR3 contains 14 residues. The J segment lost 14 bases and the V segment lost 1 base, leaving 9 bases of the junction unmatched. CDR1 is SGHRS and CDR2 is YFSETQ in the germline V gene. The CDR3 nucleotides are TGCGCCAGCAGCTTGCTAGCGGGAGTCCCCGGGGAGTTCTTC. Protein product: CASSLLAGVPGEFF.

This rearrangement joins TRBV28 to TRBJ1-1; D gene uncertain. The CDR3 has 15 residues. Germline CDR1 is MDHEN and CDR2 is SYDVKM. V was pared by 5 bases and J by 2 bases, with 15 bases between. The CDR3 protein is CASSTLGRDNTEAFF. The DNA for the CDR3 is TGTGCCAGCAGTACCCTGGGCAGAGACAACACTGAAGCTTTCTTT.

The rearrangement uses TRBV19 and TRBJ1-1; weak D call: TRBD1 (5 bases). Germline V CDR1 and CDR2: LNHDA, SQIVND (reference sequence). V was clipped by 2 bases and J by 4 bases, with 20 bases between them. This CDR3 contains 17 residues. CDR3 in DNA: TGTGCCAGTAGTATACATTCTGGGACTCCCTTGAGCACTGAAGCTTTCTTT. This translates into CASSIHSGTPLSTEAFF.

The chain combines TRBV7-2 with TRBJ1-5; 7 bases are a match to TRBD1. J lost 6 bases, V lost 5 bases, and 7 bases had no gene match. The CDR3 covers 14 residues. In germline, CDR1 is SGHTA, CDR2 FQGNSA. Here the CDR3 reads CASSEYRGSQPQHF. The DNA of the CDR3 is TGTGCCAGCAGCGAATACAGGGGTTCTCAGCCCCAGCATTTT.